Here is one T cell receptor beta chain with its context. The data are from a study of regulatory T cells in long-lasting Graves disease. Study background: Persistence in Graves' disease required over 5 years of antithyroid drugs plus positive TSH receptor antibodies.

Construction of TCR beta libraries relied on iRepertoire HTBI primers and on Arm-PCR targeting CDR3 regions. Per the study methods: Throughout the samples, researchers identified roughly 60 TRBV and some 14 TRBJ segments. MiXCR, run by TCRdb on the multiplex PCR reads, gives a single entry per CDR3 protein. These V and J calls derive from TCRdb rather than the authors' analysis. Of 350,000 to 500,000 distinct CDR3 sequences in the sample, around 23% were seen once. Indicated time point: persistent/refractory GD, antithyroid drugs over 5 years with positive TRAb. PBMCs provided the RNA from which the TCR library was made. Looked up from germline, CDR1 is MNHEY and CDR2 is SVGEGT. This CDR3 has 12 amino acids. Trimming cost V 9 bases and J 4 bases; bases outside gene matches: 4.

The origin of this receptor is a female donor with Graves disease. The V and J genes are TRBV6-2 or TRBV6-3 and TRBJ2-5, with 8 bases that match TRBD2. The sample here was peripheral blood mononuclear cells (PBMCs), taken when the disease was refractory, from a patient treated with antithyroid drugs. The CDR3 DNA is TGTGCCAGTGCCCTAGCGGGAGAGACCCAGTACTTC. Protein sequence: CASALAGETQYF.